A single sample is the source of the 9 T cell receptor beta chains below, sequenced in a study of CD8 T cells in ankylosing spondylitis. TCRdb reanalysed the 5' RACE reads using MiXCR and keeps one entry per CDR3 protein. The data contain 100,000 or so distinct CDR3 sequences, approximately 25% of them singletons. The sample taken for sequencing was synovial fluid, either unsorted or a sorted T cell fraction (not recorded which). The receptors were sampled from a male donor with ankylosing spondylitis.

V and J are TRBV20-1 and TRBJ1-5, with 10 bases that match TRBD1. Germline lookup yields CDR1 DFQATT and CDR2 SNEGSKA (reference sequence). CDR3 length equals 17 residues. Trimming at V came to 6 bases and at J to 4 bases, leaving 15 bases not matched to a gene. CDR3 in amino acids: CSAADETGGSGNQPQHF. The CDR3 nucleotides read TGCAGTGCGGCGGATGAGACAGGGGGCTCGGGGAATCAGCCCCAGCATTTT.

The rearrangement uses TRBV27 and TRBJ2-7; D remains ambiguous. Deletions cut 3 bases from V and 1 base from J, with 7 bases between. Per the germline V gene, CDR1 is MNHEY and CDR2 is SMNVEV (reference sequence). The CDR3 is made up of 13 amino acids. The CDR3 nucleotides read TGTGCCAGCAGTTTTCGGGCATCCTACGAGCAGTACTTC. The encoded protein is CASSFRASYEQYF.

The table lists this clonotype with many counts. The gene calls are TRBV5-1 and TRBJ2-6; D not certain. The CDR3 covers 15 residues. Germline-derived CDR1 and CDR2 are SGHRS and YFSETQ. V was clipped by 0 bases and J by 0 bases, with 4 bases between them. The CDR3 region has the DNA TGCGCCAGCAGCTTGGAGACCTCTGGGGCCAACGTCCTGACTTTC. Encoded protein: CASSLETSGANVLTF.

In this sample, this clonotype turned up a few times. The gene calls are TRBV20-1 and TRBJ2-3; 7 nucleotides match TRBD1. Germline V CDR1 and CDR2: DFQATT, SNEGSKA (reference sequence). Trimming removed 5 bases from V and 4 bases from J; junction bases left unmatched: 6. The CDR3 is made up of 13 amino acids. The CDR3 region is CSARRQGPDTQYF. DNA for the CDR3: TGCAGTGCTCGTAGACAGGGTCCAGATACGCAGTATTTT.

This chain links TRBV4-1 with TRBJ2-1; 9 bases agree with TRBD2. The junction had 8 bases not matched to a gene; V was cut back by 4 bases and J by 4 bases. The CDR3 has 16 residues. The germline V gene encodes CDR1 MGHRA and CDR2 YSYEKL. The CDR3 here is CASSRQLAGGYNEQFF. In DNA form, the CDR3 reads TGCGCCAGCAGCCGCCAACTAGCGGGCGGTTACAATGAGCAGTTCTTC.

This clonotype was seen a few times. CDR3 bases: TGTGCCAGCAGCCCTAGTGTGAGCTGGAGACAATATACGCAGTATTTT. Translation gives CASSPSVSWRQYTQYF. The chain has TRBV7-2 and TRBJ2-3; D call uncertain. The V and J ends lost 5 bases and 7 bases respectively, with 22 bases between them. Per the germline V gene, CDR1 is SGHTA and CDR2 is FQGNSA. CDR3 length equals 16 residues. The full variable domain, with the rest looked up from reference TRBV7-2 and TRBJ2-3, is GAGVSQSPSNKVTEKGKDVELRCDPISGHTALYWYRQSLGQGLEFLIYFQGNSAPDKSGLPSDRFSAERTGGSVSTLTIQRTQQEDSAVYLCASSPSVSWRQYTQYFGPGTRLTVL.

This clonotype was picked up a small number of times. This chain joins TRBV7-8 and TRBJ2-1; D may be TRBD1 or TRBD2 (6 bases each). V was cut by 3 bases and J by 4 bases, with 19 bases left in between. In germline, CDR1 is SGHVS, CDR2 FQNEAQ. CDR3 length: 17 amino acids. The CDR3 loop reads CASSFGRGERLYNEQFF. CDR3 sequence (DNA): TGTGCCAGCAGCTTTGGTAGGGGGGAAAGGTTGTACAATGAGCAGTTCTTC.

DNA for the CDR3: TGTGCCAGCAGCTTGGGGGGACAGTTGAGGCCCAATGAGCAGTTCTTC. Translated: CASSLGGQLRPNEQFF. The V gene is TRBV11-3, the J gene TRBJ2-1; perhaps TRBD1 as D (7 bases). V shed 3 bases and J shed 6 bases, with 18 bases lying between them. This CDR3 region has 16 residues. Germline V CDR1 and CDR2: SGHNT, YENEEA.

This clonotype was detected a few times. The V call is TRBV4-2, the J call TRBJ2-3; 9 bases align to TRBD1. The germline gives CDR1 LGHNA, CDR2 YNFKEQ. The CDR3 is 16 amino acids. The J segment lost 2 bases and the V segment lost 4 bases, leaving 7 bases of the junction unmatched. Written as DNA, the CDR3 is TGTGCCAGCAGCCCCTTGGGGACAGGGATCACAGATACGCAGTATTTT. Its protein is CASSPLGTGITDTQYF.